The entry that follows covers one TCR beta chain sequence. The method was immunoSEQ multiplex PCR; TCRdb's version includes in-frame clones alone and lacks a portion of them. The sample lists some 19,000 clones; 85% were seen once. Indicated treatment: preoperative locoregional IRX-2 cytokine immunotherapy. Samples came from a phase Ib trial of preoperative locoregional IRX-2 cytokine immunotherapy. The sample belongs to a study of preoperative IRX-2 immunotherapy in early breast cancer. The material sequenced was lymph node tissue, taken after IRX-2 immunotherapy. This clonotype was obtained from a human donor with breast cancer.

The CDR3 region has the DNA TGTGCCAGCAGTGAGGGGACAGGAACCTACGAGCAGTACTTC. Translated: CASSEGTGTYEQYF. This rearrangement joins TRBV9 to TRBJ2-7; TRBD1 matches at 8 bases. CDR3 length: 14 residues. The ends lost 5 bases at V and 2 bases at J; junction bases unmatched: 6. From germline, CDR1 is SGDLS and CDR2 YYNGEE.